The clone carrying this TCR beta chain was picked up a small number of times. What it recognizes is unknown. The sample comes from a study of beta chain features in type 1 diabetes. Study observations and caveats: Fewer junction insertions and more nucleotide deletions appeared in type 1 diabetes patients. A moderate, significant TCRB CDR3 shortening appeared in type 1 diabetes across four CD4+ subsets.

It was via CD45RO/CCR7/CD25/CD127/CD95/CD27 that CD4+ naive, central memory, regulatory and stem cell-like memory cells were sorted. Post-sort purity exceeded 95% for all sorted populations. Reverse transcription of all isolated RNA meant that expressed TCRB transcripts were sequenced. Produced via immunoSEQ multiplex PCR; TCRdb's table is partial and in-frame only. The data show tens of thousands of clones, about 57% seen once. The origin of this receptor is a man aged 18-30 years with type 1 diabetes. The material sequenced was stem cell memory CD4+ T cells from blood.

The CDR3 region has the DNA TGCGCCAGCAGCTCGACGATACAGGGGGCGGGGCAGTACTTC. Amino acid sequence: CASSSTIQGAGQYF. J is TRBJ2-7 and V is TRBV5-1; TRBD1 aligns across 9 bases. V lost 3 bases to trimming and J lost 9 bases; unmatched junction nucleotides: 10. Germline V lookup: CDR1 SGHRS, CDR2 YFSETQ. This CDR3 is built from 14 residues. The variable domain in full, with the rest retrieved from reference TRBV5-1 and TRBJ2-7, is KAGVTQTPRYLIKTRGQQVTLSCSPISGHRSVSWYQQTPGQGLQFLFEYFSETQRNKGNFPGRFSGRQFSNSRSEMNVSTLELGDSALYLCASSSTIQGAGQYFGPGTRLTVT.